Listed below are T cell receptor beta chains from one sample, sequenced in a study of cytomegalovirus exposure and HLA in healthy donors. Sequencing used immunoSEQ multiplex PCR; TCRdb keeps in-frame clones, though not all of them. The sample yields about 100,000 clones, about 77% seen once. Sequencing used PBMCs. The source of these receptors is a woman aged 45-60 years in good health and CMV-seropositive. CDR3s leave out the opening cysteine and the closing phenylalanine or tryptophan. Each record gives: clone size, J gene, V gene, CDR3 protein. Size is stated for part of the rows, as once, few or many counts, or as a class when the clone is expanded.

.	TRBJ2-5	TRBV18	ASSLQRGPGETQY
.	TRBJ1-1	TRBV7-9	ASSPQGGDTEAF
few	TRBJ2-7	TRBV5-6	ASSFSLAGTSYEQY
.	.	TRBV11-1	ASSLQRAISYEQY
.	TRBJ2-7	TRBV11-3	ASSFGGIGYEQY
.	TRBJ2-1	TRBV5-1	ASSLSGGAADEQF
.	TRBJ1-3	TRBV11-2	ASSRYSGNTIY
few	TRBJ2-7	TRBV6-1	ASSIQTGRFYEQY
.	TRBJ2-7	TRBV6-5	ASGTGPYEQY
.	TRBJ1-4	TRBV12-5	ASGGGQGNEKLF
.	TRBJ1-1	TRBV5-6	ASSSSGSNTEAF
.	TRBJ1-2	TRBV5-4	ASSSPGQGRQLYT
.	TRBJ2-7	TRBV15	ATSSHRGSAYEQY
once	TRBJ1-3	TRBV18	ASSLPLRQSSGNTIY
.	TRBJ2-1	TRBV27	ASSQAGLSSYNEQF
.	TRBJ2-5	TRBV10-1	ASSESVGGRQETQY
.	TRBJ2-7	TRBV4-1	ASSPRDSFHPSSYEQY
few	TRBJ1-1	TRBV5-1	ASRPDRHYTEAF
.	.	TRBV5-6	ASNSSGIYEQY
.	TRBJ1-1	TRBV6-1	ASSGGGTAF
few	TRBJ2-1	TRBV5-6	ASSYSGSYNEQF
.	TRBJ2-5	TRBV2	ASSERPFMRETQY
.	TRBJ1-1	TRBV2	ASTLQGNTEAF
once	TRBJ2-7	TRBV25-1	ASSVVRSEQY
.	TRBJ2-1	TRBV7-9	ASSPNAASGPLYNEQF
.	TRBJ1-6	TRBV4-2	ASSQGGRRDSPLH
.	.	TRBV2	ASSSTRTASSYEQY
.	TRBJ1-5	TRBV2	ASSELGTGINQPQH
.	TRBJ2-6	TRBV5-1	ASTIGVGAGGSSGANVLT
.	TRBJ2-2	TRBV27	ASSLGTGFAGELF
.	TRBJ2-7	TRBV6-5	ASSLLSGGYEQY
.	TRBJ1-5	TRBV19	AAKGAYQPQH
.	TRBJ2-1	TRBV28	ASSWTGGYNEQF
.	TRBJ1-5	TRBV19	AGSSTGGNQPQH
.	TRBJ1-1	TRBV5-1	ASSPQGQGSEAF
.	TRBJ1-1	TRBV6-5	ASSYSTRLTHTEAF
.	TRBJ1-1	TRBV10-2	ASSENLQAITEAF
.	TRBJ2-1	TRBV7-7	ASSTGTSGVYNEQF
.	TRBJ1-5	TRBV4-1	ASSQDFPGTGQGPYQPQH
.	TRBJ2-1	TRBV5-4	ASSPGGNEQF
.	TRBJ2-7	TRBV7-2	ASSLGTEYEQY
.	TRBJ1-1	TRBV7-3	ASSLTGGNTEAF
.	TRBJ1-2	TRBV5-1	ASSLDLTSNYGYT
.	TRBJ2-2	TRBV7-9	ASSYVPGQGGTGELF
once	TRBJ2-1	TRBV7-6	ASSSTGTSGTRNEQF
.	TRBJ1-1	TRBV19	ASRTRFVAF